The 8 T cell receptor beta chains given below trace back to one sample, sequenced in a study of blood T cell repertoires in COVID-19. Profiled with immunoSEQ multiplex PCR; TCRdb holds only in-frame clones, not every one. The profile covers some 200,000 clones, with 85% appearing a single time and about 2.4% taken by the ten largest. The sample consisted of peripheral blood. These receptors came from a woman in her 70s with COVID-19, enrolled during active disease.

The CDR3 nucleotides read TGTGCCAACGGGGACTATGGCTACACCTTC. The encoded protein is CANGDYGYTF. The chain joins TRBV6-5 to TRBJ1-2, with D unresolved. The CDR3 contains 10 residues. V lost 10 bases, J lost 3 bases, and 6 bases lay in between. CDR1 and CDR2 from the germline V gene are MNHEY and SVGAGI.

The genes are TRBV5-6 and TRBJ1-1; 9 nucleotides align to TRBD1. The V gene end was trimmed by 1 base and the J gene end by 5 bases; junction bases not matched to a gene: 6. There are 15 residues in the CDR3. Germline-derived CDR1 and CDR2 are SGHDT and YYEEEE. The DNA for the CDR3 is TGTGCCAGCAGCTTGAGGGACAGGGAAGCAACTGAAGCTTTCTTT. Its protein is CASSLRDREATEAFF.

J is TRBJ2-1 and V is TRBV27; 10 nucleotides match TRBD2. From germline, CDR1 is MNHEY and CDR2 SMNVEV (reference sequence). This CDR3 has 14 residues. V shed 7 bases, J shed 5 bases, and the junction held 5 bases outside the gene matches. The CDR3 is CASTRTSGDNEQFF. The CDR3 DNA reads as TGTGCCAGCACCCGGACTAGCGGCGACAATGAGCAGTTCTTC.

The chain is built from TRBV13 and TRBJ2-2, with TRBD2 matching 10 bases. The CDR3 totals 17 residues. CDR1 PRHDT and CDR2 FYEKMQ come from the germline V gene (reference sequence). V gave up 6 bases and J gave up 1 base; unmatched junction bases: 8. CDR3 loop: CASSPIRTSGNTGELFF. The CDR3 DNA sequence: TGTGCCAGCAGTCCAATTAGGACTAGCGGGAACACCGGGGAGCTGTTTTTT.

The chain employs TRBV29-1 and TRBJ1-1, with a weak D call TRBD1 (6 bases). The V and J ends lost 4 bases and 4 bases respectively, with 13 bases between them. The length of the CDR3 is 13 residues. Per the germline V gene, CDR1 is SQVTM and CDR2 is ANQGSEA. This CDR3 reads CSVGTVVGTEAFF. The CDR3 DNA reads TGCAGCGTTGGGACAGTGGTGGGCACTGAAGCTTTCTTT.

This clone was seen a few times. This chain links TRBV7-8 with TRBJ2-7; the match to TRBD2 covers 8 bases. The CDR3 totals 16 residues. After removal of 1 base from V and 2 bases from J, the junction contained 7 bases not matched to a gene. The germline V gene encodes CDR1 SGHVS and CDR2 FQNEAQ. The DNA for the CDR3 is TGTGCCAGCAGCTTAGTTAAGCGGGGGTCTCCCTACGAGCAGTACTTC. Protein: CASSLVKRGSPYEQYF.

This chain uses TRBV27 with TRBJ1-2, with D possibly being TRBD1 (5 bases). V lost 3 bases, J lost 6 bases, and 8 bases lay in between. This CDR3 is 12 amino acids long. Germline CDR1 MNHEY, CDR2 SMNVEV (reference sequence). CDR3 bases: TGTGCCAGCAGTTTTGACAGAAATGGCTACACCTTC. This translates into CASSFDRNGYTF.

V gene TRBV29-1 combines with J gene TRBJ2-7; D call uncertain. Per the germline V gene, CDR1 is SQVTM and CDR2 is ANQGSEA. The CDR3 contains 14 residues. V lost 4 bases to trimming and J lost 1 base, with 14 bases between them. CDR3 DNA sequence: TGCAGCGTTGTCGTCCCCCTCGGGTCCTACGAGCAGTACTTC. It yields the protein CSVVVPLGSYEQYF.